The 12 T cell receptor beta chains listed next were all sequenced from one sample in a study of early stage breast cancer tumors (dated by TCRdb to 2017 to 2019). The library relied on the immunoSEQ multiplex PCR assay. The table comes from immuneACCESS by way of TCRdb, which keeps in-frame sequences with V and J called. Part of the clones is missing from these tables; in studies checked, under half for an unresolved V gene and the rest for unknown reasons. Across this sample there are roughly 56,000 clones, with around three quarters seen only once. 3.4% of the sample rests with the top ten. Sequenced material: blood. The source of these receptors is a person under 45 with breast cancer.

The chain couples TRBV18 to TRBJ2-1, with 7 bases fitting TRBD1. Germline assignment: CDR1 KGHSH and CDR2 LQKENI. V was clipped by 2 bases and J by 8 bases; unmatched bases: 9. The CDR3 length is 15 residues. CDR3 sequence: CASSPRTGQTDEQFF. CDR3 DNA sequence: TGTGCCAGCTCACCAAGGACAGGCCAGACGGATGAGCAGTTCTTC.

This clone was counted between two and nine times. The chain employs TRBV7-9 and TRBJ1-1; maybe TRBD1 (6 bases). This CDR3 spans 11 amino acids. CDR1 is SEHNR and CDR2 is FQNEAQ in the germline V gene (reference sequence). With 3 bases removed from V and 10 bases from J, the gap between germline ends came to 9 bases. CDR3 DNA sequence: TGTGCCAGCAGCTTTGGCAGGGGAGCTTTCTTT. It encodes CASSFGRGAFF.

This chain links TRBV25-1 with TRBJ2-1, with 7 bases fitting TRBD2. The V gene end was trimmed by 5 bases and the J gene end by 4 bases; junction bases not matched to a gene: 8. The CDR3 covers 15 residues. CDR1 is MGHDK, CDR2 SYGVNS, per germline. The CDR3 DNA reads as TGTGCCAGCAGTCCCGGGGGAGGGGTGTACAATGAGCAGTTCTTC. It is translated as CASSPGGGVYNEQFF.

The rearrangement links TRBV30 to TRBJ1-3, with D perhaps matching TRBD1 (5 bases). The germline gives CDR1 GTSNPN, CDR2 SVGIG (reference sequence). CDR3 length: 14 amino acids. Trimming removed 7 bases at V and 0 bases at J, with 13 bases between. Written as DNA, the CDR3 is TGTGCCTATAGTAGGGGCTACTCTGGAAACACCATATATTTT. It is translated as CAYSRGYSGNTIYF. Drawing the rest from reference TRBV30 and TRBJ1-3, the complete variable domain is SQTIHQWPATLVQPVGSPLSLECTVEGTSNPNLYWYRQAAGRGLQLLFYSVGIGQISSEVPQNLSASRPQDRQFILSSKKLLLSDSGFYLCAYSRGYSGNTIYFGEGSWLTVV.

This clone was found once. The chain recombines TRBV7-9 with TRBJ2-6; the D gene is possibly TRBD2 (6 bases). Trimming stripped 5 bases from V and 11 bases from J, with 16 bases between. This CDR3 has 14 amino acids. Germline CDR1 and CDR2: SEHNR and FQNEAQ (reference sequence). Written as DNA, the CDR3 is TGTGCCAGCAGCCGAGGGACTCACAACGACGTCCTGACTTTC. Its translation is CASSRGTHNDVLTF.

The DNA of the CDR3 is TGTGCCAGTAGTCAGAGGGGGCGAAACACTGAAGCTTTCTTT. As protein: CASSQRGRNTEAFF. The chain has TRBV19 and TRBJ1-1; TRBD1 matches 7 bases. J was trimmed by 2 bases and V by 5 bases; bases with no gene match: 5. The CDR3 spans 14 residues. CDR1 LNHDA and CDR2 SQIVND come from the germline V gene (reference sequence).

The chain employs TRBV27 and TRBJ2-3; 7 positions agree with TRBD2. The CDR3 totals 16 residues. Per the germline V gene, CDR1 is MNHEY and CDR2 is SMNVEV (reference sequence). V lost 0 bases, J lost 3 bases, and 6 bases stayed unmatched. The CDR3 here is CASSLSPSGQTDTQYF. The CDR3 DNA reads TGTGCCAGCAGTTTATCGCCTAGCGGCCAAACAGATACGCAGTATTTT.

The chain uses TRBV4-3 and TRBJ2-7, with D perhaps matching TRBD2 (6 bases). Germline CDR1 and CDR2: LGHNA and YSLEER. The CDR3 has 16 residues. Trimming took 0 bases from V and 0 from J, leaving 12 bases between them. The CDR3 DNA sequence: TGCGCCAGCAGCCAAGAGATCGGGGGAGGCTCCTACGAGCAGTACTTC. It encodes CASSQEIGGGSYEQYF.

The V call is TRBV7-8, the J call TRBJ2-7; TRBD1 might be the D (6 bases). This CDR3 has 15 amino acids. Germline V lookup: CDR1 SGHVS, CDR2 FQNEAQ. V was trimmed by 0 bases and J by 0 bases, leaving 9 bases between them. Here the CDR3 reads CASSLAAGVSYEQYF. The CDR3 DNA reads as TGTGCCAGCAGCTTAGCAGCAGGGGTCTCCTACGAGCAGTACTTC.

This chain's CDR3 is CASSQGLEREQFF. CDR3 DNA: TGTGCCAGCAGCCAAGGTTTAGAGCGTGAGCAGTTCTTC. The chain couples TRBV14 to TRBJ2-1; D is unclear. V dropped 1 base and J dropped 9 bases, with 10 bases sitting between them. Germline V gene data show CDR1 as SGHDN and CDR2 as FVKESK. CDR3 length equals 13 residues.

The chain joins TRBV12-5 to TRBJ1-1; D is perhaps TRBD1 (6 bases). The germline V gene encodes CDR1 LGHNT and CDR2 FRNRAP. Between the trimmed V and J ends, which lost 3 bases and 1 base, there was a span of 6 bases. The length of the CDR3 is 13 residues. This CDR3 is CASGLQGNTEAFF. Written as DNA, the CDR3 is TGTGCTAGTGGTTTACAGGGGAACACTGAAGCTTTCTTT.

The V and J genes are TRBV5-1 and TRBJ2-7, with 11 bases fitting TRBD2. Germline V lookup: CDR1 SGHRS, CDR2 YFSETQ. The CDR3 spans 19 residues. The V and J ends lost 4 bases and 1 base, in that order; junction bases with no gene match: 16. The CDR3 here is CASSGRQGTSGRVSYEQYF. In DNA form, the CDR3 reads TGCGCCAGCAGCGGACGGCAGGGAACTAGCGGGAGAGTATCCTACGAGCAGTACTTC.